This TCR beta chain appears in the sequencing data of a study of CD4 T cells in relation to SARS-CoV-2 and coronaviruses. Study in general: TCR beta CDR3s were sequenced after roughly ten-day antigen culture of PBMCs.

On this clone itself: Its antigen is unknown.

The unexposed donors gave CD4+ T cells in about 2010-2018, prior to COVID-19. After more than eight days of culture, CD4+ T cells were isolated. Cells permitting, SARS-CoV-2 S/N and four cold-coronavirus spikes were tested on unexposed-donor CD4+ T cells. On days 3 and 7, cultures got half fresh IL-2 medium. V lost 9 bases, J lost 7 bases, and 16 bases lay in between. This CDR3 has 13 residues. CDR1 and CDR2 (germline): LNHDA, SQIVND (reference sequence). Findings and limits, study-wide: The cross-reactivity analysis covered only spike protein, not other viral proteins.

TCRdb's table, derived via immunoSEQ multiplex PCR, lists solely in-frame clones and lacks some. The sample includes roughly 25,000 clones, around 70% of them seen just once. The V gene is TRBV19, the J gene TRBJ1-5; possibly TRBD1 for D (5 bases). Sequences were obtained from CD4+ T cells from PBMCs, cultured in vitro. This sequence was found in a human donor in good health. DNA of the CDR3: TGTGCCAGCAAGAAAGGGGTCAGCCAGCCCCAGCATTTT. The encoded protein is CASKKGVSQPQHF. Full variable domain (rest looked up from reference TRBV19 and TRBJ1-5): DGGITQSPKYLFRKEGQNVTLSCEQNLNHDAMYWYRQDPGQGLRLIYYSQIVNDFQKGDIAEGYSVSREKKESFPLTVTSAQKNPTAFYLCASKKGVSQPQHFGDGTRLSIL.